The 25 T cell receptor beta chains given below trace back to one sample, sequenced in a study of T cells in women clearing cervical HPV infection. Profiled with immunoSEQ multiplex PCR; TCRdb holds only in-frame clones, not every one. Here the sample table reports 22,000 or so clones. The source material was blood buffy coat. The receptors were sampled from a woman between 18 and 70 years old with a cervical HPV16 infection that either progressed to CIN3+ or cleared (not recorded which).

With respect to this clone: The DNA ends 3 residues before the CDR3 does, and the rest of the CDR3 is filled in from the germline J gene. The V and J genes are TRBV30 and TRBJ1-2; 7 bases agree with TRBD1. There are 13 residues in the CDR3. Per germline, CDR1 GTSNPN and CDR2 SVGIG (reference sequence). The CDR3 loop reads CAWSVGGTDTYTF. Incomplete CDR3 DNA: TGTGCCTGGAGTGTAGGGGGCACAGATACC.

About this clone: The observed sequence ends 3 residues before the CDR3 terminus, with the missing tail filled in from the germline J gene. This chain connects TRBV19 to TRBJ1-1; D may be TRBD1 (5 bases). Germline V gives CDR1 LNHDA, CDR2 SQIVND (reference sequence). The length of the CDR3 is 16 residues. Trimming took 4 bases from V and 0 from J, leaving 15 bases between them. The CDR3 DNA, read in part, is TGTGCCAGTAGTAGGGGGGTTGGGTTGTTGAACACTGAA. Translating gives CASSRGVGLLNTE. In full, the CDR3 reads CASSRGVGLLNTEAFF.

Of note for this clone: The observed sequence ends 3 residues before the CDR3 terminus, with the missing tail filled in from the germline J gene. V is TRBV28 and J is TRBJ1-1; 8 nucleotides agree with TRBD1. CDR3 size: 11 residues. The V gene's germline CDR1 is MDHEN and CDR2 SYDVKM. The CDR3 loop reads CASSWDREAFF. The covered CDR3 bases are TGTGCCAGCAGTTGGGACAGGGAA.

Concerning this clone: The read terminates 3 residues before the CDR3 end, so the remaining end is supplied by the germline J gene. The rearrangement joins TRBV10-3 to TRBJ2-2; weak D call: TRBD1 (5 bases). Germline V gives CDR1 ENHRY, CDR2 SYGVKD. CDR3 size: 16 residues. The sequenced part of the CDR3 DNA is TGTGCCATCAGTGTTAGTGGTGACAGAGAGAATTCACCG. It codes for CAISVSGDRENSP. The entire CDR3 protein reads CAISVSGDRENSPLFF.

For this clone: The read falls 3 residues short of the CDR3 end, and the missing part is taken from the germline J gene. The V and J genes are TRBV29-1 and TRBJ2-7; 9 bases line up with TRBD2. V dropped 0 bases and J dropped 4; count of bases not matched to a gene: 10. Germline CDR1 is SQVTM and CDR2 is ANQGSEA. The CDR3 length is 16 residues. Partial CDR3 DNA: TGCAGCGTTGAAGAAAGCGCGGGAGGGCCTAGGTACGAG. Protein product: CSVEESAGGPRYE. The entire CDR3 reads CSVEESAGGPRYEQYF.

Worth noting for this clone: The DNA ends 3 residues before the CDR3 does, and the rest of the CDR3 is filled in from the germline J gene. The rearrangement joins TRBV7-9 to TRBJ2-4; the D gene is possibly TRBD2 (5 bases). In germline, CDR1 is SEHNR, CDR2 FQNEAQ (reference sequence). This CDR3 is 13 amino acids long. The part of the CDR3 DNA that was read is TGTGCCAGCAGCTACGATTCCGCAGGAGGT. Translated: CASSYDSAGG. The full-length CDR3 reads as CASSYDSAGGQYF. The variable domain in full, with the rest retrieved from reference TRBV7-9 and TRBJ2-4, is DTGVSQNPRHKITKRGQNVTFRCDPISEHNRLYWYRQTLGQGPEFLTYFQNEAQLEKSRLLSDRFSAERPKGSFSTLEIQRTEQGDSAMYLCASSYDSAGGQYFGAGTRLSVL.

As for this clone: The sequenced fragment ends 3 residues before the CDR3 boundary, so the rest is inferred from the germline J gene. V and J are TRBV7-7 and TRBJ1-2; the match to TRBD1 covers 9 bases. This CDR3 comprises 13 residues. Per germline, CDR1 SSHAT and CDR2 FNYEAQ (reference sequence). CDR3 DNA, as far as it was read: TGTGCCAGCAGCGTAGACAGGGGGGATGAC. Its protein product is CASSVDRGDD. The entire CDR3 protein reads CASSVDRGDDYTF.

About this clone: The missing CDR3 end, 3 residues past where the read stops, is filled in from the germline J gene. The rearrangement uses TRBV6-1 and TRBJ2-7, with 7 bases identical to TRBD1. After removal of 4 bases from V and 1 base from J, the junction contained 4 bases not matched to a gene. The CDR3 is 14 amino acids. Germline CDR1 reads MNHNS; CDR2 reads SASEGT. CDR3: CASSGQGLSYEQYF. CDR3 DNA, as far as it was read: TGTGCCAGCAGTGGACAGGGTTTATCCTACGAG.

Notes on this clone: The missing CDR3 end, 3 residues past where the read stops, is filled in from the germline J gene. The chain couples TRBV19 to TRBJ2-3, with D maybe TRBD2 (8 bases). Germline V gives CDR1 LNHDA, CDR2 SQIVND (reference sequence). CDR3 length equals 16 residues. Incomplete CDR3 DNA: TGTGCCACTCGCCGCCGGGGGGGGGACAGCCAAGAGACG. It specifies CATRRRGGDSQET. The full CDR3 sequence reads CATRRRGGDSQETQYF.

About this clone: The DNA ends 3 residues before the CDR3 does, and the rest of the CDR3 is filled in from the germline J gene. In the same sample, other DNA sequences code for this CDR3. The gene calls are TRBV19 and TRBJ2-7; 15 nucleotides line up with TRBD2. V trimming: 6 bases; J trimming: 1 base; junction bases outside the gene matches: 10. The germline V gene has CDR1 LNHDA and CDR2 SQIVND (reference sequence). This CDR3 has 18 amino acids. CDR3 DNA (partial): TGTGCCAGTAGCGCCCCAACCGGGACTAGCGGGGGGTCCTACGAG. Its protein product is CASSAPTGTSGGSYE. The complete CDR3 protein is CASSAPTGTSGGSYEQYF.

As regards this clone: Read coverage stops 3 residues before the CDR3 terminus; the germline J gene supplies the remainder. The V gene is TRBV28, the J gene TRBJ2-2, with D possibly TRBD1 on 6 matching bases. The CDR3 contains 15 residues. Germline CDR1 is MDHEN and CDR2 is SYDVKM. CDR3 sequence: CASTLLGAQDEKLFF. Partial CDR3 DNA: TGTGCCAGCACCCTATTGGGGGCCCAAGATGAAAAG.

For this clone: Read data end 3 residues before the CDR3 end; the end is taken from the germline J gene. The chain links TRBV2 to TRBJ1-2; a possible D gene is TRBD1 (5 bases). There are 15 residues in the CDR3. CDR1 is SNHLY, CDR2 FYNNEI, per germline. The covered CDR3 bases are TGTGCCAGCAGTGATAGACAGACTTCCTCCTACGAC. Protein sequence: CASSDRQTSSYD. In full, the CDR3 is CASSDRQTSSYDYTF.

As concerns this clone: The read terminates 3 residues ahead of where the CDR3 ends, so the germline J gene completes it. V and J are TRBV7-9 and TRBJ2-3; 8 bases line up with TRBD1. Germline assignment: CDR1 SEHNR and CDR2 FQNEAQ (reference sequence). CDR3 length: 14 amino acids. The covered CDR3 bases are TGTGCCAGCAGCTTAGCACAGGGGGAGGAGACG. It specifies CASSLAQGEET. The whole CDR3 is CASSLAQGEETQYF.

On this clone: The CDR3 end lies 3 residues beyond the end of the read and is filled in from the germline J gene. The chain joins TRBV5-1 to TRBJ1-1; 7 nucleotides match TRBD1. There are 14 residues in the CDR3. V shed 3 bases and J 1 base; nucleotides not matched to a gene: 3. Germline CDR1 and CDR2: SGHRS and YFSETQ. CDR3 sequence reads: CASSYGQENTEAFF. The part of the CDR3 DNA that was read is TGCGCCAGCAGCTACGGACAGGAGAACACTGAA.

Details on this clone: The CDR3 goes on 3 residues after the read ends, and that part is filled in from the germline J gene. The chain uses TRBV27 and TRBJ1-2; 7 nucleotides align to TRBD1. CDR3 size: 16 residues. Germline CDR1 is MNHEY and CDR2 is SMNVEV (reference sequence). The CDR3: CASSLSVFDRVGSYTF. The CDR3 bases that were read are TGTGCCAGCAGTTTATCGGTCTTCGACAGGGTAGGGAGC.

The CDR3 spells CASGSQTGGSRPQHF. The DNA read from the CDR3 is TGTGCTAGTGGGTCTCAGACAGGTGGATCTCGGCCC. This sequence joins TRBV12-5 and TRBJ1-5, with D possibly TRBD1 on 6 matching bases. The missing CDR3 end, 3 residues past where the read stops, is filled in from the germline J gene. This CDR3 contains 15 residues. CDR1 is LGHNT, CDR2 FRNRAP, per germline. V lost 6 bases, J lost 9 bases, and 21 bases lay in between.

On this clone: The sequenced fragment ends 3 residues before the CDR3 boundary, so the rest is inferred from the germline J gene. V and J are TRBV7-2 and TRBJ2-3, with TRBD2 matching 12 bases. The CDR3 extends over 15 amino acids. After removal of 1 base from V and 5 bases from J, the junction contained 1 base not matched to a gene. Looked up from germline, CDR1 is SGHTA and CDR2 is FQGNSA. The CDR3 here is CASSLGGLAGDTQYF. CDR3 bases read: TGTGCCAGCAGCTTAGGGGGACTAGCGGGAGATACG.

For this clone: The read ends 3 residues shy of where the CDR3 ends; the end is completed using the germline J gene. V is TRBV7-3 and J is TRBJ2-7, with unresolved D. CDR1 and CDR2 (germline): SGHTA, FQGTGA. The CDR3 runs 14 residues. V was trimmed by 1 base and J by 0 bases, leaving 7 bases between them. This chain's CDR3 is CASSLKPGSYEQYF. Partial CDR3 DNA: TGTGCCAGCAGCTTAAAACCAGGCTCCTACGAG. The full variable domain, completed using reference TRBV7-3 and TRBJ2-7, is GAGVSQTPSNKVTEKGKYVELRCDPISGHTALYWYRQSLGQGPEFLIYFQGTGAADDSGLPNDRFFAVRPEGSVSTLKIQRTERGDSAVYLCASSLKPGSYEQYFGPGTRLTVT.

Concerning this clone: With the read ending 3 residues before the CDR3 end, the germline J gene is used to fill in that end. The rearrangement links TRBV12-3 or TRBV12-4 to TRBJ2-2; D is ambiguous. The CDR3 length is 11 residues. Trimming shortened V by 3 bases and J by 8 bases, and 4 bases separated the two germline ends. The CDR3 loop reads CASSFQGELFF. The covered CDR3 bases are TGTGCCAGCAGTTTTCAGGGGGAG.

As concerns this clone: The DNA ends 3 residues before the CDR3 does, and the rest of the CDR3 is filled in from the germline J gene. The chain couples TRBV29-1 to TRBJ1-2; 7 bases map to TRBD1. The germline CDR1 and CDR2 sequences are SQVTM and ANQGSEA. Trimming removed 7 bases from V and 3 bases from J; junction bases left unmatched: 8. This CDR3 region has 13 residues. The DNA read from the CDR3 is TGCAGCGGTGGACAGGATAGTTACTATGGC. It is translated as CSGGQDSYYG. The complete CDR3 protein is CSGGQDSYYGYTF.

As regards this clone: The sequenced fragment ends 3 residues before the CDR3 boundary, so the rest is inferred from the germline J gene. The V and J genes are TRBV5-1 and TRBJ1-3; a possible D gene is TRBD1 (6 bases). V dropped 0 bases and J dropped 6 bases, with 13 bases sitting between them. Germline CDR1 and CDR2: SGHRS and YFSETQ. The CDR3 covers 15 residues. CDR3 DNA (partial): TGCGCCAGCAGCTTGGGACTGGACAGTGCAAACACC. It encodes CASSLGLDSANT. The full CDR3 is CASSLGLDSANTIYF. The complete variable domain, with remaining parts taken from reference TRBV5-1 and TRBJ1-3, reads KAGVTQTPRYLIKTRGQQVTLSCSPISGHRSVSWYQQTPGQGLQFLFEYFSETQRNKGNFPGRFSGRQFSNSRSEMNVSTLELGDSALYLCASSLGLDSANTIYFGEGSWLTVV.

The part of the CDR3 DNA that was read is TGTGCCTCAACAGAACAGGGGGCTGGTTCACCC. Amino acid sequence: CASTEQGAGSP. The whole CDR3 region reads CASTEQGAGSPLHF. The chain couples TRBV10-3 to TRBJ1-6; TRBD1 agrees at 9 bases. The read ends 3 residues shy of where the CDR3 ends; the end is completed using the germline J gene. Trimming at V came to 11 bases and at J to 9 bases, leaving 11 bases not matched to a gene. Germline assignment: CDR1 ENHRY and CDR2 SYGVKD. The CDR3 extends over 14 amino acids.

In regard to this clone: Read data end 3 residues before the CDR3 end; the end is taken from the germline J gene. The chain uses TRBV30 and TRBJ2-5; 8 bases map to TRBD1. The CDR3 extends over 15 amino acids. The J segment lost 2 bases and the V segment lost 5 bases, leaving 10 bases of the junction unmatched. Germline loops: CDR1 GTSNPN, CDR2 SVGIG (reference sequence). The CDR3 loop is CAWGKGQGPQETQYF. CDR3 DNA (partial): TGTGCCTGGGGAAAAGGACAGGGTCCACAAGAGACC.

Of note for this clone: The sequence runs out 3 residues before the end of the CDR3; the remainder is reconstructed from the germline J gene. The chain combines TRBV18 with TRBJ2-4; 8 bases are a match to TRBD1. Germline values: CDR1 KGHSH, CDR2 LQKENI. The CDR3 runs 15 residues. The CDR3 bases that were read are TGTGCCAGCTCACCCAACGACAGGGGACTCTATGGT. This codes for CASSPNDRGLYG. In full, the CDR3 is CASSPNDRGLYGQYF. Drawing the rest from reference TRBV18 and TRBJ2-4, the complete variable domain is NAGVMQNPRHLVRRRGQEARLRCSPMKGHSHVYWYRQLPEEGLKFMVYLQKENIIDESGMPKERFSAEFPKEGPSILRIQQVVRGDSAAYFCASSPNDRGLYGQYFGAGTRLSVL.

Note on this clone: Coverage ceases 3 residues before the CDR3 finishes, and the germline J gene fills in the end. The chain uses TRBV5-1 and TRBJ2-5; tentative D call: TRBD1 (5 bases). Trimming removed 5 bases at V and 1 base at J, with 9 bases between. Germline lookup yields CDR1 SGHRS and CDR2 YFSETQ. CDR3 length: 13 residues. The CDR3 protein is CASRGAAQETQYF. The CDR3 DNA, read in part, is TGCGCCAGCAGAGGGGCAGCCCAAGAGACC.